The rows below give T cell receptor beta chains drawn from one sample of a study of CD8 T cells in ankylosing spondylitis. TCRdb re-analysed the 5' RACE reads in MiXCR, keeping a single row per CDR3 protein. The sample consists of under 250,000 distinct CDR3 sequences, approximately 24% of them appearing once. Sequencing input: blood, either unsorted or a sorted T cell fraction (not recorded which). The receptors were gathered from a male donor with ankylosing spondylitis or in good health (not recorded which). Each CDR3 is given with its conserved first and last residue. The D gene is left open where the match is weak. Clone size is stated in some rows and not others, as once, few, many or a class when expanded.

J gene,V gene,clone size,D gene,CDR3 protein,CDR3 DNA
TRBJ2-3,TRBV20-1,once,.,CSASGVGRADTQYF,TGCAGTGCTAGCGGGGTAGGAAGGGCAGATACGCAGTATTTT
TRBJ1-2,TRBV14,many,TRBD1,CASSQDRDYGYTF,TGTGCCAGCAGCCAGGACAGGGACTATGGCTACACCTTC
TRBJ1-2,TRBV7-2,few,.,CASSLDPLSANYGYTF,TGTGCCAGCAGCTTAGATCCCCTTTCAGCTAACTATGGCTACACCTTC
TRBJ2-3,TRBV20-1,few,.,CSASPPRWAADTQYF,TGCAGTGCTAGTCCCCCGCGTTGGGCCGCAGATACGCAGTATTTT
TRBJ2-3,TRBV29-1,.,.,CSVVRVDTQYF,TGCAGCGTGGTGAGAGTCGATACGCAGTATTTT
TRBJ2-1,TRBV29-1,.,TRBD2,CSVEDRTSKNYNEQFF,TGCAGCGTTGAAGATAGGACTAGCAAAAACTACAATGAGCAGTTCTTC
TRBJ1-2,TRBV6-1,many,.,CASTGQGLRGYTF,TGTGCCAGCACCGGCCAGGGGCTTCGAGGCTACACCTTC
TRBJ1-4,TRBV6-5,many,.,CASSYSIREGLFF,TGTGCCAGCAGTTACTCCATCCGGGAGGGTCTGTTTTTT
TRBJ2-5,TRBV20-1,.,.,CSANLETQYF,TGCAGTGCCAACCTGGAGACCCAGTACTTC
TRBJ1-1,TRBV6-5,few,.,CASSSGTVGTEAFF,TGTGCCAGCAGTTCCGGGACCGTCGGTACTGAAGCTTTCTTT
TRBJ2-7,TRBV10-3,.,TRBD1,CAISAGDRESYEQYF,TGTGCCATCAGTGCGGGGGACAGGGAGTCCTACGAGCAGTACTTC